The clone carrying this T cell receptor (beta chain) showed up just a few times. Germline V gene data show CDR1 as SEHNR and CDR2 as FQNEAQ (reference sequence). CDR3 length: 13 amino acids. The V end lost 5 bases, the J end lost 3 bases, and 8 bases lay between the germline ends. The data stem from a study of CD8+ T cells in alopecia areata. Study summary: The protocol delivered tofacitinib for 6 to 18 months, then withdrew it for 6 months.

Extraction and reverse transcription of RNA yielded cDNA as the sequencing template. TCRdb keeps only in-frame clones here, not all; method: immunoSEQ multiplex PCR. The sample consists of more than 150,000 clones, about half of them appearing once. The treatment was: oral pan-JAK inhibitor, 5-10 mg twice daily. Sorting of CD4+ and CD8+ T cells was performed on PBMCs. The starting material was CD8+ T cells sorted from blood, obtained at week 52, from a patient treated with tofacitinib. The receptor was derived from a human donor with alopecia areata. The rearrangement uses TRBV7-9 and TRBJ1-3; D gene ambiguous. DNA of the CDR3: TGTGCCAGCAGCCCTCCTGGTGGAAACACCATATATTTT. Translating it yields CASSPPGGNTIYF. The whole variable domain, remainder taken from reference TRBV7-9 and TRBJ1-3, is DTGVSQNPRHKITKRGQNVTFRCDPISEHNRLYWYRQTLGQGPEFLTYFQNEAQLEKSRLLSDRFSAERPKGSFSTLEIQRTEQGDSAMYLCASSPPGGNTIYFGEGSWLTVV.